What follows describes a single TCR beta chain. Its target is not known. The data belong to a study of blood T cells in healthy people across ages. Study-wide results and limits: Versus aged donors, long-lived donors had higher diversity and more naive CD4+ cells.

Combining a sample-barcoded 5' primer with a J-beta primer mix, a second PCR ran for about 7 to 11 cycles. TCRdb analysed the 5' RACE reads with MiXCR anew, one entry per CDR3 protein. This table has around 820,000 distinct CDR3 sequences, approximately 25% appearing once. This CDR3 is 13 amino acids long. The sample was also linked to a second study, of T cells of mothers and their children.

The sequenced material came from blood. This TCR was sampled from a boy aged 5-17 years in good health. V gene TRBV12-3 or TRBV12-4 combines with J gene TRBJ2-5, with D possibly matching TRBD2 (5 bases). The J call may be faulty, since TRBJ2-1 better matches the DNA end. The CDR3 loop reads CASSSDSANEQFF. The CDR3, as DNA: TGTGCCAGCAGTTCGGACTCTGCCAATGAGCAGTTCTTC.